The clone carrying this TCR beta chain was counted ten times or more. Its antigen is undetermined. Per germline, CDR1 MNHEY and CDR2 SVGEGT. The CDR3 totals 15 residues. The trim removed 5 bases at V and 5 bases at J, leaving 4 bases unmatched. The cDNA had a unique molecular identifier and a template-switch universal primer site. In TCRdb, the 5' RACE reads were re-called with MiXCR into one record per CDR3 protein. Of 690,000 or so distinct CDR3 sequences listed, under 9% were seen once; the top ten hold 0.98%. The sample originates from a study of identical twins. Study-level findings and limits: High-abundance cord blood beta clonotypes had fewer insertions; memory repertoires showed none.

The same sample was also used in a study of yellow fever vaccine responses in identical twins.

The chain employs TRBV6-2 or TRBV6-3 and TRBJ2-1, with 12 bases lining up with TRBD2. Sequencing was performed on PBMCs. This TCR derives from a woman between 18 and 29 years old in good health. The CDR3 DNA is TGTGCCAGCAGTCCCGGACTAGCGGGACACAATGAGCAGTTCTTC. Its translation: CASSPGLAGHNEQFF.